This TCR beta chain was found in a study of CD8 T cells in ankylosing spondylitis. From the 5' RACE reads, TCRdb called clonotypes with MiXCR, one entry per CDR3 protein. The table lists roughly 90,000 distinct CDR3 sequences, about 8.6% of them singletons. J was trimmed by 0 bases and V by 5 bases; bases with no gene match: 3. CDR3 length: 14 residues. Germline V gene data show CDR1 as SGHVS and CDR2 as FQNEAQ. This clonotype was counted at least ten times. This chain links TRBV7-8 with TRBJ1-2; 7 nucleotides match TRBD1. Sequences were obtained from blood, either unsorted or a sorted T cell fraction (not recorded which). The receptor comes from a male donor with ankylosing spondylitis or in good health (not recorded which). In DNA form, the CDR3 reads TGTGCCAGCAGCCTAGGGGGCCCTAACTATGGCTACACCTTC. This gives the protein CASSLGGPNYGYTF.